This T cell receptor beta chain derives from a study of a mutant IDH1 vaccine in newly diagnosed glioma (dated by TCRdb to the early 2020s). With respect to the entire study: Vaccination started 4-6 weeks after radiotherapy alone, or was given together with temozolomide cycles in the groups whose treatment included chemotherapy. For exploratory analyses, about two dozen treated patients had longitudinal TCRB deep sequencing done wherever samples were available. Visit V12 was the week-35 safety follow-up and visit V13 was the week-47 end of study. Peripheral blood was collected at six visits: V03 (baseline), V05, V07, V10, V12 and V13. Of the approximately 30 treated patients, about 62% were male and about 40% were female, and the mean age was around 40 years. Prior to enrollment, patients had been given standard therapy consisting of radiotherapy alone, temozolomide alone, or radiochemotherapy with temozolomide, with the combination given to most patients.

Concerning this clone: No cognate antigen has been identified for it. No qualities accompany the bases; no much larger clone lies one base away.

Libraries came from the immunoSEQ multiplex PCR assay. Rearranged TCR beta chain sequences were amplified with the hsTCRB Kit following the manufacturer's protocol. Sequencing of TCRB libraries was carried out on an Illumina MiSeq. The published analysis was carried out like this. Demultiplexing, trimming and gene mapping were performed with the kit vendor's proprietary platform. Drawn from immuneACCESS, this table holds only the in-frame rearrangements with V and J called that TCRdb kept. Clones are partly lost; checked studies trace under half to an unresolved V gene and leave the rest unexplained. The D gene and trimming were derived from the DNA, and the V and J assignments and clone size from that table. The sample records roughly 32,000 clones, roughly 80% of which are singletons. The ten most abundant clones make up approximately 7.1% of the sample. Broad study findings and their caveats: Changes in the top peripheral T cell clonotypes picked up by TCRB sequencing did not appear to be linked to pseudoprogression. The authors stated that sample limitations prevented analyses of patient blood samples from being reproduced. Availability determined which PBMC samples were chosen for TCRB deep sequencing. Immune responses induced by the vaccine were seen in roughly 95% of patients across multiple MHC alleles.

What the time point label conveys for this sample: week 35, safety follow-up. Every vaccine dose consisted of 300 ug of a 20-mer mutant IDH1 peptide in Montanide, administered subcutaneously together with topical imiquimod. Across visits V03 through V10, patients got a total of eight vaccinations, given in weeks 1, 3, 5, 7, 11, 15, 19 and 23. Donors had newly diagnosed WHO grade 3 or 4 IDH1-mutant astrocytomas with loss of nuclear ATRX. The samples were drawn from NOA16, a multicentre, single-arm, open-label phase I trial in Germany that tested a mutant IDH1 peptide vaccine in humans for the first time. Genomic DNA for TCRB sequencing was isolated from EDTA blood with the DNeasy Blood and Tissue Kit. The clonotype originates from a woman aged 18 to 35 with glioma. The sample was PBMCs, taken from a glioma patient whose treatment included an IDH1 peptide vaccine.

The sequenced DNA: TGTGCCACCGCCTGGGCGTTGGAAAGCAATCAGCCCCAGCATTTT. Its amino acids are CATAWALESNQPQHF. This chain is built from TRBV15 and TRBJ1-5, with no confidently assigned D gene. The CDR3, cysteine through phenylalanine, is 15 amino acids long. Only the CDR3 DNA is retained, 45 bases long and in frame from the first base. CDR1 and CDR2, per the germline V gene (reference sequence), are LNHNV and YYDKDF. V is cut by 8 bases and J by 1 base, and the space between the germline ends is 15 bases.